Listed below are T cell receptor beta chains from one sample, sequenced in a study of blood T cells in healthy people across ages. From the 5' RACE reads, TCRdb called clonotypes with MiXCR, one entry per CDR3 protein. The sample lists around 1,000,000 distinct CDR3 sequences; around two fifths were seen once. The sequenced material came from blood. The receptors were gathered from a man aged 18 to 29 in good health. The CDR3 runs from the conserved cysteine through the conserved F or W. A D gene is named only where the DNA matches it firmly. Expanded clones get a size class; other rows say once, few or many, or leave the size out.

TRBV7-2,TRBJ1-2,NA,few,TGTGCCAGCAGCTGGACCAATAACTATGGCTACACCTTC,CASSWTNNYGYTF
TRBV5-1,TRBJ2-3,TRBD2,few,TGCGCCAGCAACCGAGGGCGGGGGACAGATACGCAGTATTTT,CASNRGRGTDTQYF
TRBV14,TRBJ1-1,NA,few,TGTGCCAGCAGTGAGGCAGCAGCTCTTAACACTGAAGCTTTCTTT,CASSEAAALNTEAFF
TRBV12-3/TRBV12-4,TRBJ1-2,TRBD1,few,TGTGCCAGCAGCCTCCGGGACAGGGGGCAATGGGGCTACACCTTC,CASSLRDRGQWGYTF
TRBV20-1,TRBJ1-2,NA,NA,TGCAGTGCTAGAGGGGAGGATGGCTACACCTTC,CSARGEDGYTF
TRBV6-2/TRBV6-3,TRBJ1-5,NA,few,TGTGCCAGCAGTTACGACAGATATCAGCCCCAGCATTTT,CASSYDRYQPQHF
TRBV29-1,TRBJ1-5,NA,NA,TGCAGCGTGGCAGGGAGTCGGAGCAATCAGCCCCAGCATTTT,CSVAGSRSNQPQHF
TRBV14,TRBJ2-1,NA,few,TGTGCCAGCAGCCAAGTACGTAGCCTTCTTGGTGAGCAGTTCTTC,CASSQVRSLLGEQFF
TRBV20-1,TRBJ1-2,NA,many,TGCAGTGCTAGAGATATCGCCCGGGACTTTGATGGCTACACCTTC,CSARDIARDFDGYTF
TRBV12-3/TRBV12-4,TRBJ2-1,NA,NA,TGTGCCAGCAGCGGAGCGGATAAGCAGTTCTTC,CASSGADKQFF
TRBV5-1,TRBJ2-5,NA,NA,TGCGCCAGTAGGATGTACCAAGAGACCCAGTACTTC,CASRMYQETQYF
TRBV5-1,TRBJ2-5,NA,NA,TGCGCCAGCAGCTACTACAGAGCGAGTTCAAGAAAAGAGACCCAGTACTTC,CASSYYRASSRKETQYF
TRBV2,TRBJ1-2,TRBD1,NA,TGTGCCAGCACCAAGGGACAGGGGGACTATGGCTACACCTTC,CASTKGQGDYGYTF
TRBV4-1,TRBJ1-1,TRBD1,once,TGCGCCAGCAGCCAAGATGAAGGGGGCGCCCGGGGTGAAGCTTTCTTT,CASSQDEGGARGEAFF
TRBV6-6,TRBJ2-7,NA,few,TGTGCCAGCAGTTACTCCCCGACACCCTACGAGCAGTACTTC,CASSYSPTPYEQYF
TRBV12-3/TRBV12-4,TRBJ2-1,TRBD1,few,TGTGCCAGCAGTTTGTCCGACAGGGGGCGAGGCAATGAGCAGTTCTTC,CASSLSDRGRGNEQFF
TRBV12-3/TRBV12-4,TRBJ2-7,NA,NA,TGTGCCAGCATCTTAGGGTATGAGCAGTACTTC,CASILGYEQYF
TRBV25-1,TRBJ2-3,TRBD1,NA,TGTGCCAGCAGTGACATGGGGACAGGGAGACAGGATACGCAGTATTTT,CASSDMGTGRQDTQYF
TRBV7-2,TRBJ1-5,NA,NA,TGTGCCAGCAGCGTAGTGGCAGGGGATCAGCCACAGCATTTT,CASSVVAGDQPQHF
TRBV9,TRBJ2-5,NA,NA,TGTGCCGGCAGCCCTTCGCGGGGTGAAGAGACCCAGTACTTC,CAGSPSRGEETQYF
TRBV4-1,TRBJ1-5,TRBD1,NA,TGCGCCAGCAGCCAGGGCGGACAGGGTCGCAATCAGCCCCAGCATTTT,CASSQGGQGRNQPQHF
TRBV11-2,TRBJ1-1,NA,NA,TGTGCCAGCAGCTTTAGGGACTATAACACTGAAGCTTTCTTT,CASSFRDYNTEAFF
TRBV29-1,TRBJ1-4,NA,NA,TGCAGCGTCAAGGGCAGGCGTAATGAAAAACTGTTTTTT,CSVKGRRNEKLFF
TRBV2,TRBJ2-7,NA,NA,TGTGCCAGCGAGAAGGGTGGGGCATCCTACGAGCAGTACTTC,CASEKGGASYEQYF
TRBV5-6,TRBJ1-5,NA,NA,TGTGCCAGCAGCCGAGGGACAACACCCAATCAGCCCCAGCATTTT,CASSRGTTPNQPQHF
TRBV27,TRBJ1-5,NA,NA,TGTGCCAGCAGTCGCTTCCCGGCGGGCAATCAGCCCCAGCATTTT,CASSRFPAGNQPQHF
TRBV4-3,TRBJ2-1,TRBD1,many,TGCGCCAGCAGCCAAGACCCTGGACAGGGCATAAGCTCCTACAATGAGCAGTTCTTC,CASSQDPGQGISSYNEQFF
TRBV4-3,TRBJ1-1,NA,NA,TGCGCCAGCAGCCGCTCGCTTAGGGACACTGAAGCTTTCTTT,CASSRSLRDTEAFF
TRBV7-2,TRBJ1-1,NA,NA,TGTGCCAGCAGCCCCGAGGGGGGACGGAACACTGAAGCTTTCTTT,CASSPEGGRNTEAFF
TRBV12-3/TRBV12-4,TRBJ2-2,NA,few,TGTGCCAGCAGTTCCGACCCGGACACCGGGGAGCTGTTTTTT,CASSSDPDTGELFF
TRBV6-5,TRBJ2-7,TRBD1,NA,TGTGCCAGCAGTCGCTCGGACAGGGCGCCTTCCTACGAGCAGTACTTC,CASSRSDRAPSYEQYF
TRBV9,TRBJ1-2,TRBD1,NA,TGTGCCAGCAGCGTAGGAAGGGGGACAGGAGACTACTATGGCTACACCTTC,CASSVGRGTGDYYGYTF
TRBV4-1,TRBJ2-1,TRBD2,NA,TGCGCCAGCAGCCCCATAGCGGGGAATGAGCAGTTCTTC,CASSPIAGNEQFF
TRBV10-3,TRBJ2-1,TRBD1,NA,TGTGCCATCAGTGTGGCCAGGGGGCAGGGCGATGAGCAGTTCTTC,CAISVARGQGDEQFF
TRBV7-8,TRBJ2-7,NA,few,TGTGCCAGCCTTAGTGAGAACACCTACGAGCAGTACTTC,CASLSENTYEQYF
TRBV20-1,TRBJ1-2,NA,NA,TGCAGTGCTTATGGGGCAGGGGAGGAGGGCTACACCTTC,CSAYGAGEEGYTF
TRBV20-1,TRBJ1-4,NA,NA,TGCAGTACTAGAGGGGGAGGAAATGAAAAACTGTTTTTT,CSTRGGGNEKLFF
TRBV7-9,TRBJ2-7,TRBD1,NA,TGTACCAGCAGCCCCGGGGACAGCTACGAGCAGTACTTC,CTSSPGDSYEQYF
TRBV27,TRBJ1-4,NA,once,TGTGCCAGCAGTTTTGTGAGCGGAAAACTGTTTTTT,CASSFVSGKLFF
TRBV29-1,TRBJ1-5,NA,few,TGCAGCGCCTCCCCCGGTCGGCAGGGAGGTCAGCCCCAGCATTTT,CSASPGRQGGQPQHF
TRBV15,TRBJ2-1,NA,many,TGTGCCACCAGCAGAGATCGGGGAAGCTCCTACAATGAGCAGTTCTTC,CATSRDRGSSYNEQFF
TRBV30,TRBJ1-6,NA,NA,TGTGCCTGGAGTAAACAGGGTAGCGATTCACCCCTCCACTTT,CAWSKQGSDSPLHF
TRBV7-2,TRBJ1-3,NA,NA,TGTGCCAGCAGCTTAGCTGGGGGGGCAGTTGGAAACACCATATATTTT,CASSLAGGAVGNTIYF
TRBV7-2,TRBJ2-7,NA,few,TGTGCCAGCAGCCAAAAATTATACGAGCAGTACTTC,CASSQKLYEQYF
TRBV27,TRBJ2-3,TRBD2,NA,TGTGCCAGCAGTTTAGTAGGGGGGACTAGCGGGGTTGATACGCAGTATTTT,CASSLVGGTSGVDTQYF
TRBV28,TRBJ2-3,NA,few,TGTGCCAGCAGTTTATTCTCGTTTGGGAGTTACACAGATACGCAGTATTTT,CASSLFSFGSYTDTQYF
TRBV4-1,TRBJ1-5,NA,NA,TGCGCCAGCAGCCCCTTTCCGAGGGGCGGGAGCAATCAGCCCCAGCATTTT,CASSPFPRGGSNQPQHF
TRBV6-5,TRBJ2-7,NA,NA,TGTGCCAGCAGCCCCGCGGCTGTATCCTACGAGCAGTACTTC,CASSPAAVSYEQYF
TRBV12-3/TRBV12-4,TRBJ2-5,NA,many,TGTGCCAGCAGCAGACTAGGAGAGACCCAGTACTTC,CASSRLGETQYF
TRBV27,TRBJ2-2,NA,few,TGTGCCAGCAGTCAATCTGGGACCGCGAACACCGGGGAGCTGTTTTTT,CASSQSGTANTGELFF
TRBV4-3,TRBJ2-3,NA,NA,TGCGCCAGCAGCCCACTAGGGCAAGAATTTAGCACAGATACGCAGTATTTT,CASSPLGQEFSTDTQYF